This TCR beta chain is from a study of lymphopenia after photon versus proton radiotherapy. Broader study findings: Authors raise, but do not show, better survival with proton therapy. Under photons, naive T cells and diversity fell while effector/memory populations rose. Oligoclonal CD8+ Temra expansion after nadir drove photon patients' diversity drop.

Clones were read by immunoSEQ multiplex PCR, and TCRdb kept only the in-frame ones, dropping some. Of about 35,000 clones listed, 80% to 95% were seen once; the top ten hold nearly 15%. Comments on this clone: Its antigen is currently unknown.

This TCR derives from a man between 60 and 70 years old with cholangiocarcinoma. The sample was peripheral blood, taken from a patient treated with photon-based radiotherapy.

DNA of the CDR3: TGTGCCAGCACCTATGTGAGCAATCAGCCCCAGCATTTT. It encodes CASTYVSNQPQHF. V gene TRBV2 combines with J gene TRBJ1-5; D is unclear. The V and J ends lost 7 bases and 1 base respectively, with 8 bases between them. The CDR3 extends over 13 amino acids. Germline V CDR1 and CDR2: SNHLY, FYNNEI.